This TCR beta chain was sequenced in a study of vaccination and CD4 T cells after COVID-19. V shed 4 bases and J shed 3 bases, with 5 bases lying between them. CDR3 length: 12 residues. From germline, CDR1 is SGHTA and CDR2 FQGNSA. Study conclusions and caveats: Sampling was limited to relatively few convalescent patients, with no early post-infection timepoints studied.

Treatment specified: roughly 11-day PBMC culture with coronavirus spike peptide pools or control peptides (ViraFEST assay). Gathered ahead of the COVID-19 pandemic (2011-2018) were the CD4+ T cells of the unexposed donor. The Oncomine TCR Beta short-read assay was applied to DNA of cultured CD4+ T cells. TCRdb itself ran the PCR reads through MiXCR, one entry per CDR3 protein. Among about 6,800 distinct CDR3 sequences listed, less than 65% were seen once. This clonotype has only a few counts. Its specificity is not known. The V call is TRBV7-2, the J call TRBJ2-3; D is unresolved. Sequencing was carried out using CD4+ T cells from blood, cultured in vitro. The TCR comes from a human donor in good health. CDR3 coding DNA: TGTGCCAGCAGCTCTTCGACAGATACGCAGTATTTT. As protein: CASSSSTDTQYF.